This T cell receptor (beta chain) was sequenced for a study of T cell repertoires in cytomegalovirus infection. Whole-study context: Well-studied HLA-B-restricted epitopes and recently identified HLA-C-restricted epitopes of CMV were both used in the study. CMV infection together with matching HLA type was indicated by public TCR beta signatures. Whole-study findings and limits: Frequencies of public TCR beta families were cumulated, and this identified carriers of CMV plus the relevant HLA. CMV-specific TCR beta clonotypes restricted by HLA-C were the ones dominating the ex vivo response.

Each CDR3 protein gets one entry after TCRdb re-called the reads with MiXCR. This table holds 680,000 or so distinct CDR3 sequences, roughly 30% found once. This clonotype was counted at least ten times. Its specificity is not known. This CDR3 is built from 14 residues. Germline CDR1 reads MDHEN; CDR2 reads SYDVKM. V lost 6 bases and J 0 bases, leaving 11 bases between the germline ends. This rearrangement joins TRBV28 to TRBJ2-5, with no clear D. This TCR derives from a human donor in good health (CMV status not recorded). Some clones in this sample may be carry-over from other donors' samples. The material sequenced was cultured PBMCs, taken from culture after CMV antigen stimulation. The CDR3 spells CASSPDHHQETQYF. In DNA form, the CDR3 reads TGTGCCAGCAGCCCGGACCACCACCAAGAGACCCAGTACTTC.